The rows below give T cell receptor beta chains drawn from one sample of a study of cytomegalovirus exposure and HLA in healthy donors. Measured with immunoSEQ multiplex PCR; TCRdb has only the in-frame clones, and not every one. The sample consists of approximately 150,000 clones, less than 95% of them appearing once. The sample taken for sequencing was PBMCs. These receptors were collected from a woman aged 18-29 years in good health and CMV-seropositive. CDR3s include the opening cysteine and the closing phenylalanine or tryptophan. Fields, in order: D gene, J gene, V gene, clone size, CDR3 protein, CDR3 DNA. A D gene is named only where the DNA matches it firmly. For some rows the clone size is stated as once, few or many, or as a class when expanded; others skip it.

TRBD1 | TRBJ2-1 | TRBV5-1 | NA | CASSPGQGRNNEQFF | TGCGCCAGCAGCCCGGGACAGGGGAGAAACAATGAGCAGTTCTTC
TRBD1 | TRBJ2-2 | TRBV7-8 | NA | CASSVRDRGIANTGELFF | TGTGCCAGCAGCGTCCGGGACAGGGGCATCGCGAACACCGGGGAGCTGTTTTTT
NA | TRBJ1-5 | TRBV6-4 | NA | CASSDLGHPYSNQPQHF | TGTGCCAGCAGTGACCTGGGACACCCTTATAGCAATCAGCCCCAGCATTTT
NA | TRBJ2-1 | TRBV10-3 | NA | CAISESTTGVVDNEQFF | TGTGCCATCAGTGAGTCGACGACAGGAGTTGTGGACAATGAGCAGTTCTTC
TRBD2 | TRBJ2-7 | TRBV7-2 | NA | CASSQRLAGGYEQYF | TGTGCCAGCAGCCAGAGACTAGCGGGAGGCTACGAGCAGTACTTC
TRBD1 | TRBJ2-6 | TRBV5-1 | NA | CASSLGGTGASGANVLTF | TGCGCCAGCAGCTTGGGGGGGACAGGCGCCTCTGGGGCCAACGTCCTGACTTTC
NA | TRBJ2-5 | TRBV21-1 | NA | CGPDGGPRWETQYF | TGTGGCCCAGACGGGGGGCCCAGGTGGGAGACCCAGTACTTC
NA | TRBJ1-4 | TRBV19 | once | CASSIRGAEKLFF | TGTGCCAGTAGTATCCGGGGGGCGGAAAAACTGTTTTTT
TRBD1 | TRBJ2-7 | TRBV7-9 | NA | CASSTRQGSPSYEQYF | TGTGCCAGCAGCACCCGACAGGGATCTCCCTCCTACGAGCAGTACTTC
TRBD1 | TRBJ1-1 | TRBV11-2 | NA | CASSSTYRGNTEAFF | TGTGCCAGCAGCTCGACCTACAGGGGTAACACTGAAGCTTTCTTT
TRBD1 | TRBJ2-1 | TRBV7-2 | once | CASSLATGTGYNEQFF | TGTGCCAGCAGCTTAGCGACAGGGACGGGGTACAATGAGCAGTTCTTC
TRBD1 | TRBJ2-3 | TRBV5-1 | NA | CASRKFPGGVQGDTQYF | TGCGCCAGCAGGAAGTTCCCAGGGGGCGTACAGGGGGATACGCAGTATTTT
TRBD2 | TRBJ2-1 | TRBV27 | NA | CASSPLAGGNYNEQFF | TGTGCCAGCAGTCCCCTTGCGGGAGGAAACTACAATGAGCAGTTCTTC
NA | TRBJ2-1 | TRBV6-5 | NA | CASGATAGPYNEQFF | TGTGCCAGCGGGGCGACAGCGGGCCCCTACAATGAGCAGTTCTTC
TRBD1 | TRBJ1-2 | TRBV7-2 | NA | CASSLVGGTGVQLNYGYTF | TGTGCCAGCAGCTTAGTAGGGGGGACAGGGGTACAACTTAACTATGGCTACACCTTC
NA | TRBJ2-1 | TRBV7-6 | NA | CASSFVEAPYNEQFF | TGTGCCAGCAGCTTTGTTGAGGCCCCCTACAATGAGCAGTTCTTC
NA | TRBJ2-3 | TRBV6-6 | NA | CASSPTTGYTQYF | TGTGCCAGCAGCCCCACCACAGGGTATACGCAGTATTTT
TRBD2 | TRBJ2-5 | TRBV6-4 | NA | CASRDLRLAGVLETQYF | TGTGCCAGCAGGGATCTAAGACTAGCGGGGGTATTGGAGACCCAGTACTTC
NA | TRBJ1-5 | TRBV5-1 | NA | CASSPGGADQPQHF | TGCGCCAGCAGCCCGGGGGGGGCCGATCAGCCCCAGCATTTT
NA | TRBJ1-1 | TRBV6-5 | NA | CASTSDASAEAFF | TGTGCCAGCACCAGCGACGCGTCGGCTGAAGCTTTCTTT
NA | TRBJ1-1 | TRBV5-4 | NA | CASRRGGAENTEAFF | TGTGCCAGCAGACGGGGGGGCGCCGAGAACACTGAAGCTTTCTTT
NA | TRBJ2-1 | TRBV7-6 | NA | CASTDPFREGTYNEQFF | TGTGCCAGCACCGATCCTTTTCGCGAGGGAACCTACAATGAGCAGTTCTTC
NA | TRBJ1-1 | TRBV2 | NA | CASMGLGGLNTEAFF | TGTGCCAGCATGGGGCTCGGGGGTCTGAACACTGAAGCTTTCTTT
TRBD1 | TRBJ1-4 | TRBV2 | NA | CASSPYSRPGQLNEKLFF | TGTGCCAGCAGTCCTTATAGCCGACCGGGACAGCTTAATGAAAAACTGTTTTTT
NA | TRBJ2-2 | TRBV4-1 | NA | CASSHAENTGELFF | TGCGCCAGCAGCCACGCGGAGAACACCGGGGAGCTGTTTTTT
NA | TRBJ2-1 | TRBV27 | NA | CASSAGLDFYNEQFF | TGTGCCAGCAGCGCAGGGCTAGATTTCTACAATGAGCAGTTCTTC
TRBD2 | TRBJ2-1 | TRBV27 | NA | CASGTSGGDLNEQFF | TGTGCCAGCGGGACTAGCGGGGGGGACTTAAATGAGCAGTTCTTC
NA | TRBJ2-7 | TRBV27 | NA | CASSAQGRVFYEQYF | TGTGCCAGCAGTGCTCAGGGGCGGGTCTTCTACGAGCAGTACTTC
NA | TRBJ1-2 | TRBV7-9 | NA | CASSLAAGVRGRGDYGYTF | TGTGCCAGCAGCTTAGCTGCGGGGGTTCGGGGGCGCGGAGACTATGGCTACACCTTC
TRBD1 | TRBJ2-2 | TRBV5-1 | NA | CASRPGQGITGELFF | TGCGCCAGCAGACCGGGACAGGGGATTACCGGGGAGCTGTTTTTT
NA | TRBJ1-2 | TRBV2 | NA | CASSWRTSNYGYTF | TGTGCCAGCAGTTGGAGGACGTCTAACTATGGCTACACCTTC
TRBD2 | TRBJ2-1 | TRBV4-2 | once | CASSQVSGGYNEQFF | TGTGCCAGCAGCCAAGTAAGCGGGGGATACAATGAGCAGTTCTTC
NA | TRBJ2-3 | TRBV5-1 | NA | CASSFGPGVGTDTQYF | TGCGCCAGCAGCTTTGGTCCGGGGGTAGGGACAGATACGCAGTATTTT
TRBD1 | TRBJ2-3 | TRBV6-5 | NA | CASSPWDRRTDTQYF | TGTGCCAGCAGTCCCTGGGACAGGCGCACAGATACGCAGTATTTT
TRBD2 | TRBJ2-1 | TRBV4-3 | NA | CASSQGRLAGSSYNEQFF | TGCGCCAGCAGCCAAGGTAGACTAGCGGGAAGCTCCTACAATGAGCAGTTCTTC
TRBD2 | TRBJ2-1 | TRBV5-4 | NA | CASSLDGLAGGQGEQFF | TGTGCCAGCAGCTTAGACGGACTAGCGGGAGGGCAGGGTGAGCAGTTCTTC
TRBD1 | TRBJ1-4 | TRBV2 | NA | CASTKTGTNEKLFF | TGTGCCAGCACTAAGACAGGGACTAATGAAAAACTGTTTTTT
NA | TRBJ2-5 | TRBV19 | NA | CASSIRAGWETQYF | TGTGCCAGTAGTATCAGGGCAGGATGGGAGACCCAGTACTTC
TRBD2 | TRBJ2-1 | TRBV4-2 | NA | CASSQGSGGFNEQFF | TGTGCCAGCAGCCAAGGTAGCGGGGGGTTCAATGAGCAGTTCTTC
TRBD1 | TRBJ2-1 | TRBV29-1 | NA | CSGLGQVAYNEQFF | TGCAGCGGCCTGGGACAGGTCGCCTACAATGAGCAGTTCTTC
NA | TRBJ2-2 | TRBV10-2 | NA | CASRGANTGELFF | TGCGCCAGCAGGGGCGCGAACACCGGGGAGCTGTTTTTT
TRBD1 | TRBJ2-7 | TRBV11-2 | NA | CASNPIRDRRSYEQYF | TGTGCCAGCAACCCGATTAGGGACAGGCGATCCTACGAGCAGTACTTC
NA | TRBJ2-3 | TRBV6-5 | NA | CASAFRDTDTQYF | TGTGCCAGCGCGTTCAGGGACACAGATACGCAGTATTTT
NA | TRBJ1-5 | TRBV19 | NA | CASSINRDSYPNQPQHF | TGTGCCAGTAGTATAAACCGAGACAGCTATCCGAATCAGCCCCAGCATTTT
NA | TRBJ2-2 | TRBV10-1 | NA | CASAIGPSATGELFF | TGCGCCAGTGCCATCGGGCCTAGCGCGACCGGGGAGCTGTTTTTT
NA | TRBJ1-1 | TRBV4-2 | NA | CASSQVGTQNTEAFF | TGTGCCAGCAGCCAGGTCGGGACACAGAACACTGAAGCTTTCTTT
TRBD2 | TRBJ2-5 | TRBV5-6 | NA | CASSLSGRASETQYF | TGTGCCAGCAGCTTAAGCGGGAGGGCCTCAGAGACCCAGTACTTC
TRBD1 | TRBJ1-5 | TRBV27 | NA | CASKSQGTNQPQHF | TGTGCCAGCAAATCACAGGGGACCAATCAGCCCCAGCATTTT
NA | TRBJ1-4 | TRBV4-3 | NA | CASSQGLPGNEKLFF | TGCGCCAGCAGCCAAGGCCTCCCAGGGAATGAAAAACTGTTTTTT
NA | TRBJ2-1 | TRBV10-1 | NA | CASSDPFIGEQFF | TGCGCCAGCAGTGATCCATTTATCGGTGAGCAGTTCTTC
NA | TRBJ2-3 | TRBV2 | NA | CASSRGGVGDTQYF | TGTGCCAGCAGCCGAGGAGGGGTTGGAGATACGCAGTATTTT